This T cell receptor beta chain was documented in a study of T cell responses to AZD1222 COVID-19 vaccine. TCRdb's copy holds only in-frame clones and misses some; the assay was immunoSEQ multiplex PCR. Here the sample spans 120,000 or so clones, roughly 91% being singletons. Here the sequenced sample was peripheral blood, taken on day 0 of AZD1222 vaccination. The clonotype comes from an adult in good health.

CDR3 nucleotides: TGTGCTAGTGGGGGGGACAGCAACACTGAAGCTTTCTTT. This sequence encodes CASGGDSNTEAFF. The chain links TRBV12-5 to TRBJ1-1; TRBD1 aligns across 7 bases. Germline CDR1 is LGHNT and CDR2 is FRNRAP. This CDR3 has 13 residues. Trimming took 6 bases from V and 2 from J; bases not matched to a gene: 3.